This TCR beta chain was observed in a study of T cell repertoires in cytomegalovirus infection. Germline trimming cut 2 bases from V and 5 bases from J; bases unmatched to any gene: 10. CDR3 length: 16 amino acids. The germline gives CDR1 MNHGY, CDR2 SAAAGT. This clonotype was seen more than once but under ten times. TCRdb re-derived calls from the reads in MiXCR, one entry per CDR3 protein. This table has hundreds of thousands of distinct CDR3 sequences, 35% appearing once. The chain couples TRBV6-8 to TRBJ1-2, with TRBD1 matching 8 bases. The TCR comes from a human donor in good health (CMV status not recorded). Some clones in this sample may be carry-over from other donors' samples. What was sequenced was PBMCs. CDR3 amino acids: CASSYQSQGVGYGYTF. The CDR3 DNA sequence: TGTGCCAGCAGTTACCAGTCACAGGGGGTGGGATATGGCTACACCTTC.